Shown below are 25 T cell receptor beta chains from a single sample sequenced in a study of PD-1 blockade in classical Hodgkin lymphoma. Exposure to brentuximab vedotin varied, and each patient had relapsed following autologous stem cell transplantation. The data were produced by immunoSEQ multiplex PCR, yet TCRdb's version contains in-frame clones alone and is incomplete. In the table there are 60,000 to 65,000 clones, roughly 88% of which are singletons. The material was peripheral blood mononuclear cells (PBMCs), obtained at baseline. The receptors here all came from a human donor with classical Hodgkin lymphoma.

This clone was counted once. This sequence joins TRBV7-9 and TRBJ1-1, with 9 bases lining up with TRBD1. This CDR3 is built from 16 residues. The ends lost 7 bases at V and 4 bases at J; junction bases unmatched: 13. Germline V gene sequence: CDR1 SEHNR, CDR2 FQNEAQ (reference sequence). The CDR3 region is CASTSVQGAVGTEAFF. CDR3 nucleotide sequence: TGTGCCAGCACCTCGGTACAGGGGGCAGTAGGCACTGAAGCTTTCTTT.

V usage is TRBV6-5 and J usage is TRBJ1-2; D unclear. The CDR3 spans 15 residues. Between the trimmed V and J ends, which lost 0 bases and 7 bases, there was a span of 15 bases. Looked up from germline, CDR1 is MNHEY and CDR2 is SVGAGI. DNA of the CDR3: TGTGCCAGCAGTTACTCGAGGAATTTGGTGCCTGGCTACACCTTC. Its translation: CASSYSRNLVPGYTF.

The chain employs TRBV6-5 and TRBJ1-1; no definite D call. Trimming removed 5 bases at V and 6 bases at J, with 7 bases between. CDR3 length: 11 residues. CDR1 and CDR2 (germline): MNHEY, SVGAGI. The CDR3 DNA reads TGTGCCAGCAGTGAGTTAGCTGAAGCTTTCTTT. Translated, it gives CASSELAEAFF.

The chain combines TRBV30 with TRBJ2-7; possibly TRBD1 for D (6 bases). Germline CDR1 is GTSNPN and CDR2 is SVGIG (reference sequence). This CDR3 contains 14 residues. Trimming removed 2 bases from V and 3 bases from J, with 14 bases in between. CDR3 in amino acids: CAWSPQGFDYEQYF. CDR3 DNA sequence: TGTGCCTGGAGTCCCCAGGGGTTTGACTACGAGCAGTACTTC.

The V gene is TRBV10-3, the J gene TRBJ2-7; D is ambiguous. Germline V gives CDR1 ENHRY, CDR2 SYGVKD. The CDR3 sequence is 11 residues long. The V and J ends lost 2 bases and 7 bases respectively, with 6 bases between them. The CDR3 reads CAISERGEQYF. The CDR3 bases are TGTGCCATCAGTGAGCGTGGGGAGCAGTACTTC.

As concerns this clone: The junction departs from germline at one end; a sequencing error may be responsible. The chain carries TRBV28 and TRBJ2-3, with 7 bases lining up with TRBD1. The CDR3 loop spans 16 amino acids. Germline V gene lookup returns CDR1 MDHEN and CDR2 SYDVKM. For the CDR3, the DNA is TGTGCCGGCAGCCCCGCGGACAGGCTAAGCACAGATACGCAGTATTTT. This encodes CAGSPADRLSTDTQYF.

This clone was observed once. The chain recombines TRBV7-9 with TRBJ2-3, with 9 bases aligning to TRBD2. This CDR3 is 15 amino acids long. Germline lookup yields CDR1 SEHNR and CDR2 FQNEAQ (reference sequence). V lost 5 bases to trimming and J lost 4 bases; unmatched junction nucleotides: 7. The CDR3 spells CASSPTSGSADTQYF. The CDR3 DNA sequence: TGTGCCAGCAGCCCGACTAGCGGCAGTGCAGATACGCAGTATTTT. The full variable domain, completed using reference TRBV7-9 and TRBJ2-3, is DTGVSQNPRHKITKRGQNVTFRCDPISEHNRLYWYRQTLGQGPEFLTYFQNEAQLEKSRLLSDRFSAERPKGSFSTLEIQRTEQGDSAMYLCASSPTSGSADTQYFGPGTRLTVL.

The chain recombines TRBV7-7 with TRBJ1-1; D perhaps matches TRBD1 (5 bases). The V gene lost 5 bases and the J gene lost 3 bases, with 13 bases spanning the gap. CDR1 SSHAT and CDR2 FNYEAQ come from the germline V gene (reference sequence). This CDR3 spans 14 amino acids. CDR3 sequence reads: CASSPRGGDTEAFF. The CDR3 bases are TGTGCCAGCAGCCCGCGGGGGGGGGACACTGAAGCTTTCTTT.

This chain connects TRBV14 to TRBJ1-1; D might be TRBD1 (6 bases). The V gene's germline CDR1 is SGHDN and CDR2 FVKESK. V lost 3 bases and J 4 bases, leaving 15 bases between the germline ends. There are 15 residues in the CDR3. CDR3 loop: CASSHEWGGATEAFF. In nucleotides, the CDR3 is TGTGCCAGCAGCCATGAATGGGGGGGGGCCACTGAAGCTTTCTTT.

V usage is TRBV7-9 and J usage is TRBJ1-2; D gene ambiguous. The CDR3 is 14 amino acids. Germline V CDR1 and CDR2: SEHNR, FQNEAQ (reference sequence). V dropped 5 bases and J dropped 8 bases, with 18 bases sitting between them. CDR3 protein: CASSPPREAGGYTF. Here the CDR3 DNA reads TGTGCCAGCAGCCCACCACGAGAGGCGGGAGGCTACACCTTC.

V gene TRBV6-5 combines with J gene TRBJ2-3; D not resolved. Germline CDR1 MNHEY, CDR2 SVGAGI. The CDR3 contains 11 residues. Between the trimmed V and J ends, which lost 6 bases and 4 bases, there was a span of 5 bases. The CDR3 region has the DNA TGTGCCAGCAGCCGCGCAGATACGCAGTATTTT. Amino acid sequence: CASSRADTQYF.

This sequence joins TRBV19 and TRBJ1-1, with 8 bases aligning to TRBD1. The CDR3 has 12 amino acids. Trimming removed 8 bases from V and 11 bases from J; junction bases left unmatched: 10. CDR1 is LNHDA, CDR2 SQIVND, per germline (reference sequence). CDR3 amino acids: CASHRWTGPAFF. CDR3 bases: TGTGCCAGTCACCGCTGGACAGGGCCCGCTTTCTTT.

This chain connects TRBV6-1 to TRBJ1-1, with TRBD1 matching 9 bases. The trim removed 2 bases at V and 5 bases at J, leaving 6 bases unmatched. The CDR3 runs to 15 residues. From germline, CDR1 is MNHNS and CDR2 SASEGT. CDR3 sequence reads: CASSEPTGQGTEAFF. The CDR3 nucleotides read TGTGCCAGCAGTGAACCGACAGGACAGGGGACTGAAGCTTTCTTT.

This clone was seen a single time. The rearrangement uses TRBV25-1 and TRBJ2-7; 7 bases map to TRBD1. The germline V gene has CDR1 MGHDK and CDR2 SYGVNS. V shed 4 bases, J shed 5 bases, and the junction held 2 bases outside the gene matches. CDR3 length: 12 residues. Here the CDR3 DNA reads TGTGCCAGCAGTGCGACAGGGCACGAGCAGTACTTC. This gives the protein CASSATGHEQYF.

Here the CDR3 DNA reads TGCGCCAGCAGTTCTGCAGGGTTTGGAAACACCATATATTTT. As protein: CASSSAGFGNTIYF. This chain connects TRBV10-1 to TRBJ1-3, with D perhaps matching TRBD1 (5 bases). Per the germline V gene, CDR1 is WNHNN and CDR2 is SYGVQD (reference sequence). V was pared by 5 bases and J by 3 bases, with 11 bases between. This CDR3 has 14 amino acids.

DNA of the CDR3: TGTGCCTGGAGTGCGCCTATTCAGGACAAATACTACGAGCAGTACTTC. Protein: CAWSAPIQDKYYEQYF. The rearrangement links TRBV30 to TRBJ2-7, with D maybe TRBD1 (5 bases). The CDR3 runs 16 residues. Trimming removed 1 base at V and 3 bases at J, with 19 bases between. The V gene's germline CDR1 is GTSNPN and CDR2 SVGIG (reference sequence).

This clone is medium-sized within its sample. The chain combines TRBV28 with TRBJ1-1, with D hard to call. V was cut by 3 bases and J by 1 base, with 15 bases left in between. In germline, CDR1 is MDHEN, CDR2 SYDVKM. This CDR3 comprises 16 residues. The CDR3 bases are TGTGCCAGCAGTTTTGGTCTGGGCCCGCCGAACACTGAAGCTTTCTTT. Translating gives CASSFGLGPPNTEAFF.

This clone was seen only a few times. The chain recombines TRBV19 with TRBJ1-1, with D possibly matching TRBD1 (5 bases). CDR1 LNHDA and CDR2 SQIVND come from the germline V gene (reference sequence). V lost 1 base and J lost 1, with 13 bases in between. There are 16 residues in the CDR3. The CDR3 bases are TGTGCCAGTAGTATAGGGAGGGGAGCGGAGAACACTGAAGCTTTCTTT. It specifies CASSIGRGAENTEAFF.

The V call is TRBV2, the J call TRBJ2-5; perhaps TRBD1 as D (5 bases). Trimming stripped 2 bases from V and 4 bases from J, with 5 bases between. Germline assignment: CDR1 SNHLY and CDR2 FYNNEI. This CDR3 is built from 12 residues. CDR3 nucleotide sequence: TGTGCCAGCAGTGAACAGGGAGAGACCCAGTACTTC. It yields the protein CASSEQGETQYF.

The chain carries TRBV6-5 and TRBJ1-2; D unresolved. Per germline, CDR1 MNHEY and CDR2 SVGAGI. Trimming stripped 2 bases from V and 2 bases from J, with 9 bases between. CDR3 length equals 14 residues. CDR3: CASSYKAANYGYTF. For the CDR3, the DNA is TGTGCCAGCAGTTACAAGGCGGCGAACTATGGCTACACCTTC.

The V gene is TRBV18, the J gene TRBJ2-3, with 8 bases lining up with TRBD2. The CDR3 spans 16 residues. Per germline, CDR1 KGHSH and CDR2 LQKENI. V gave up 4 bases and J gave up 3 bases; unmatched junction bases: 9. DNA for the CDR3: TGTGCCAGCTCACACGACCGGGGGGGAAGAACAGATACGCAGTATTTT. Protein product: CASSHDRGGRTDTQYF.

The chain uses TRBV7-9 and TRBJ2-3; TRBD1 or TRBD2 may be the D gene (5 bases each). The CDR3 is made up of 19 amino acids. Trimming pared 5 bases from V and 2 bases from J, leaving 26 bases between. Germline V gene lookup returns CDR1 SEHNR and CDR2 FQNEAQ (reference sequence). CDR3 DNA: TGTGCCAGCAGCGGCACTAAAGCGGACACACGGCTATACACAGATACGCAGTATTTT. Amino acids: CASSGTKADTRLYTDTQYF.

This chain joins TRBV19 and TRBJ1-5, with 7 bases matching TRBD1. The CDR3 runs 15 residues. Germline assignment: CDR1 LNHDA and CDR2 SQIVND (reference sequence). The V segment lost 2 bases and the J segment 3 bases; nucleotides outside the gene matches: 4. DNA of the CDR3: TGTGCCAGTAGTATACGGGACAGCCCCAATCAGCCCCAGCATTTT. It yields the protein CASSIRDSPNQPQHF.

V and J are TRBV6-6 and TRBJ1-2, with 7 bases identical to TRBD1. The V and J ends lost 4 bases and 6 bases, in that order; junction bases with no gene match: 2. The CDR3 contains 12 residues. In germline, CDR1 is MNHNY, CDR2 SVGAGI (reference sequence). The CDR3 DNA reads as TGTGCCAGCAGTTTTACAGGGGATGGCTACACCTTC. Protein product: CASSFTGDGYTF.

The rearrangement links TRBV9 to TRBJ2-5; D tentatively fits TRBD1 or TRBD2 (5 bases each). Trimming took off 1 base at V and 1 base at J, with 14 bases between the two ends. CDR1 SGDLS and CDR2 YYNGEE come from the germline V gene. The CDR3 spans 16 residues. The CDR3 coding sequence is TGTGCCAGCAGCGTAACTAACCGGGGCCTCCAAGAGACCCAGTACTTC. This translates into CASSVTNRGLQETQYF.